One sample yielded the 17 T cell receptor beta chains listed below, sequenced in a study of T cells in localized non-small cell lung cancer. The assay was immunoSEQ multiplex PCR, and TCRdb's table has in-frame clones only and misses some. The sample contains about 2,100 clones, 30% to 40% of which appear only once. Sample: lung tumor tissue, taken before any cancer treatment. Receptors were obtained from a man between 40 and 70 years old with stage I lung adenocarcinoma.

Here the CDR3 DNA reads TGTGCCAGTAGTATATGGTCTAGCGGGAACACAGATACGCAGTATTTT. Residues: CASSIWSSGNTDTQYF. The chain is built from TRBV19 and TRBJ2-3; 9 bases are a match to TRBD2. Germline values: CDR1 LNHDA, CDR2 SQIVND (reference sequence). Trimming at V came to 2 bases and at J to 2 bases, leaving 5 bases not matched to a gene. The CDR3 is 16 residues long.

This clone is labeled medium-sized. The CDR3 region is CAITPGQGQSGDTQYF. The CDR3 DNA sequence: TGTGCCATCACACCGGGACAGGGTCAATCGGGAGATACGCAGTATTTT. V is TRBV6-8 and J is TRBJ2-3, with 9 bases that match TRBD1. This CDR3 is 16 amino acids long. Unmatched junction bases numbered 16, after V lost 10 bases and J lost 5 bases. From germline, CDR1 is MNHGY and CDR2 SAAAGT.

This clone was detected only a few times. CDR3: CASSPILVDRLHYGYTF. In DNA, the CDR3 is TGTGCCAGCAGCCCGATTCTAGTGGACAGGCTCCACTATGGCTACACCTTC. The V and J genes are TRBV6-8 and TRBJ1-2; TRBD1 aligns across 7 bases. Germline lookup yields CDR1 MNHGY and CDR2 SAAAGT. The ends lost 6 bases at V and 3 bases at J; junction bases unmatched: 16. The CDR3 is made up of 17 amino acids.

J is TRBJ1-1 and V is TRBV19; 9 bases align to TRBD1. This CDR3 is 15 amino acids long. Losses at the gene ends were 3 bases for V and 7 bases for J; bases not matched to a gene: 9. Germline V gene lookup returns CDR1 LNHDA and CDR2 SQIVND (reference sequence). CDR3 amino acids: CASSMVGGQGNEAFF. Here the CDR3 DNA reads TGTGCCAGTAGTATGGTCGGGGGACAGGGTAATGAAGCTTTCTTT. The variable domain in full, with the rest retrieved from reference TRBV19 and TRBJ1-1, is DGGITQSPKYLFRKEGQNVTLSCEQNLNHDAMYWYRQDPGQGLRLIYYSQIVNDFQKGDIAEGYSVSREKKESFPLTVTSAQKNPTAFYLCASSMVGGQGNEAFFGQGTRLTVV.

The V and J genes are TRBV28 and TRBJ1-3, with 7 positions matching TRBD1. There are 13 residues in the CDR3. The J segment lost 6 bases and the V segment lost 4 bases, leaving 3 bases of the junction unmatched. CDR1 and CDR2 (germline): MDHEN, SYDVKM. CDR3 sequence reads: CASSWTGINTIYF. Here the CDR3 DNA reads TGTGCCAGCAGTTGGACAGGAATAAACACCATATATTTT. The full variable domain, with the rest looked up from reference TRBV28 and TRBJ1-3, is DVKVTQSSRYLVKRTGEKVFLECVQDMDHENMFWYRQDPGLGLRLIYFSYDVKMKEKGDIPEGYSVSREKKERFSLILESASTNQTSMYLCASSWTGINTIYFGEGSWLTVV.

This clone was counted a few times. The chain couples TRBV11-3 to TRBJ1-5; a weak D match, TRBD1 (6 bases). Germline assignment: CDR1 SGHNT and CDR2 YENEEA. The CDR3 runs to 15 residues. Trimming pared 5 bases from V and 9 bases from J, leaving 20 bases between. The CDR3 nucleotides read TGTGCCAGCAGCATCACAGGGAGCCTTATCCGGCCCCAGCATTTT. It is translated as CASSITGSLIRPQHF.

This clone was recorded a few times. The V and J genes are TRBV9 and TRBJ2-5; D remains unclear. The CDR3 totals 16 residues. The V end lost 0 bases, the J end lost 5 bases, and 17 bases lay between the germline ends. In germline, CDR1 is SGDLS, CDR2 YYNGEE. CDR3 sequence reads: CASSVVGDWVWETQYF. The CDR3 nucleotides are TGTGCCAGCAGCGTAGTAGGAGACTGGGTCTGGGAGACCCAGTACTTC.

The chain carries TRBV29-1 and TRBJ2-3; either TRBD1 or TRBD2 may fit D (5 bases each). The V end lost 7 bases, the J end lost 5 bases, and 13 bases lay between the germline ends. This CDR3 is built from 12 residues. Germline loops: CDR1 SQVTM, CDR2 ANQGSEA. CDR3 protein: CSALLGGDTQYF. CDR3 nucleotide sequence: TGCAGCGCTTTGCTTGGGGGAGATACGCAGTATTTT.

V is TRBV28 and J is TRBJ1-1; TRBD1 matches 7 bases. The germline CDR1 and CDR2 sequences are MDHEN and SYDVKM. The length of the CDR3 is 17 residues. V dropped 4 bases and J dropped 1; count of bases not matched to a gene: 12. CDR3 amino acids: CASSSPYERTGNTEAFF. DNA of the CDR3: TGTGCCAGCAGTTCTCCCTACGAGCGGACAGGGAACACTGAAGCTTTCTTT. Looking up the rest from reference TRBV28 and TRBJ1-1 gives the full variable domain: DVKVTQSSRYLVKRTGEKVFLECVQDMDHENMFWYRQDPGLGLRLIYFSYDVKMKEKGDIPEGYSVSREKKERFSLILESASTNQTSMYLCASSSPYERTGNTEAFFGQGTRLTVV.

The rearrangement joins TRBV19 to TRBJ2-6; D may be TRBD1 or TRBD2 (5 bases each). The CDR3 contains 14 residues. V was cut by 4 bases and J by 4 bases, with 8 bases left in between. The germline gives CDR1 LNHDA, CDR2 SQIVND (reference sequence). CDR3 sequence reads: CASSRGSGANVLTF. DNA of the CDR3: TGTGCCAGTAGTAGGGGGTCCGGGGCCAACGTCCTGACTTTC.

This clone was picked up a small number of times. V gene TRBV28 combines with J gene TRBJ1-4; TRBD1 might be the D (5 bases). The CDR3 has 14 residues. Trimming took off 3 bases at V and 7 bases at J, with 12 bases between the two ends. Germline values: CDR1 MDHEN, CDR2 SYDVKM. The CDR3 loop is CASSLEGRGEKLFF. DNA of the CDR3: TGTGCCAGCAGTTTGGAGGGGCGCGGTGAAAAACTGTTTTTT.

This chain uses TRBV6-8 with TRBJ2-7; no clear D gene. The CDR3 extends over 15 amino acids. Looked up from germline, CDR1 is MNHGY and CDR2 is SAAAGT. The germline V and J ends were trimmed by 4 bases and 7 bases, with 20 bases remaining between them. CDR3 nucleotides: TGTGCCAGCAGTTCTTACAGCAGGAACCCTTATGAGCAGTACTTC. Translated, it gives CASSSYSRNPYEQYF.

This clone has just a few counts. V is TRBV6-8 and J is TRBJ2-2; TRBD1 aligns across 7 bases. The CDR3 runs to 16 residues. V shed 2 bases and J 5 bases; nucleotides not matched to a gene: 8. The germline CDR1 and CDR2 sequences are MNHGY and SAAAGT. This chain's CDR3 is CASSYTDREVTGELFF. The CDR3, as DNA: TGTGCCAGCAGTTACACAGACAGGGAAGTGACCGGGGAGCTGTTTTTT.

J is TRBJ1-2 and V is TRBV30; 9 bases fit TRBD1. Germline V gene sequence: CDR1 GTSNPN, CDR2 SVGIG (reference sequence). The CDR3 has 12 amino acids. V dropped 5 bases and J dropped 6; count of bases not matched to a gene: 4. CDR3 in amino acids: CAWAWTGDGYTF. The CDR3 DNA reads TGTGCCTGGGCTTGGACAGGGGATGGCTACACCTTC.

This clone turned up a few times. The chain couples TRBV15 to TRBJ1-4; D gene uncertain. The CDR3 is made up of 15 amino acids. Germline CDR1 and CDR2: LNHNV and YYDKDF (reference sequence). Trimming shortened V by 3 bases and J by 2 bases, and 10 bases separated the two germline ends. The CDR3, as DNA: TGTGCCACCAGCAGGTTGGGAGCGACTAATGAAAAACTGTTTTTT. Amino acids: CATSRLGATNEKLFF.

The chain recombines TRBV9 with TRBJ2-3; no reliable D call. The V end was cut by 0 bases, the J end by 7 bases, with 12 bases between. CDR1 and CDR2 from the germline V gene are SGDLS and YYNGEE. There are 14 residues in the CDR3. The CDR3 bases are TGTGCCAGCAGCGTAGATTCAGCCCAACATACGCAGTATTTT. This codes for CASSVDSAQHTQYF.

This clone has only a few counts. V is TRBV11-3 and J is TRBJ2-1; D remains ambiguous. The CDR3 is 14 residues long. The V and J ends lost 2 bases and 4 bases respectively, with 9 bases between them. Germline lookup yields CDR1 SGHNT and CDR2 YENEEA. The CDR3 protein is CASSLISLYNEQFF. The DNA for the CDR3 is TGTGCCAGCAGCTTAATCTCCCTGTACAATGAGCAGTTCTTC.